Sequencing of this T cell receptor beta chain was carried out in a study of control samples from healthy donors and cancer patients. The CDR3 is 20 residues long. The germline V gene has CDR1 MNHEY and CDR2 SMNVEV (reference sequence). J was trimmed by 2 bases and V by 6 bases; bases with no gene match: 20. The assay was immunoSEQ multiplex PCR, and TCRdb's table has in-frame clones only and misses some. The sample has 100,000 or so clones, about 89% seen once; the top ten hold about 8%. The chain has TRBV27 and TRBJ2-3; 10 bases line up with TRBD1. The source of this sequence is a man under 40 in good health. The specimen was blood. CDR3 in DNA: TGTGCCAGCAGACTATTCGCGACAGGGGGCTTTGGTCGTGTCACAGATACGCAGTATTTT. It specifies CASRLFATGGFGRVTDTQYF.